This T cell receptor (beta chain) was recovered during a study of cytomegalovirus exposure and HLA in healthy donors. Overall study findings and caveats: Presence/absence analyses rested on an assumption that sequencing depth was roughly uniform across donors.

Concerning this clone itself: Its antigen is unidentified.

Donors sampled were nominally healthy, though unrecorded immune exposures were likely. The PCR was carried out with 60 Vbeta primers and 13 Jbeta primers. Profiled with immunoSEQ multiplex PCR; TCRdb holds only in-frame clones, not every one. The repertoire holds around 140,000 clones, with over 70% as singletons. CDR1 and CDR2 (germline): KGHSH, LQKENI. The CDR3 is 14 residues long. With 4 bases clipped from V and 2 bases from J, the junction kept 0 bases outside the gene matches. The genes are TRBV18 and TRBJ2-1; 9 bases fit TRBD1. The TCR sequence derives from a man aged 40-49 years in good health and CMV-seronegative. The sequenced sample was PBMCs. CDR3 DNA: TGTGCCAGCTCACGGGACAGGGCCTACAATGAGCAGTTCTTC. Translating gives CASSRDRAYNEQFF.